This TCR beta chain was observed in a study of blood T cell repertoires in COVID-19. Overall study: Samples taken during acute and convalescent COVID-19 were collected in the United States, Italy and Spain. PBMCs, B-cell-depleted T cells, or T cells were the source of the cDNA or gDNA that made up the material.

In the source study's methods: Estimates of nucleated cell counts were drawn from the amplification of reference gene primers. Method: immunoSEQ multiplex PCR; TCRdb's copy keeps in-frame clones and lacks some. Clone size and the V and J calls come from that table; the DNA yielded D and trimming. The profile shows under 150,000 clones, more than 75% of them singletons. Trimming took off 6 bases at V and 0 bases at J, with 12 bases between the two ends. From germline, CDR1 is SNHLY and CDR2 FYNNEI. CDR3 size: 15 residues. V and J are TRBV2 and TRBJ1-5; tentatively, D is TRBD1 (6 bases). The source of this sequence is a woman aged 40 to 50 with acute or convalescent COVID-19. Sequenced material: peripheral blood. The CDR3 coding sequence is TGTGCCAGCAGCCCGGGGGGCCATAGCAATCAGCCCCAGCATTTT. Amino acid sequence: CASSPGGHSNQPQHF.